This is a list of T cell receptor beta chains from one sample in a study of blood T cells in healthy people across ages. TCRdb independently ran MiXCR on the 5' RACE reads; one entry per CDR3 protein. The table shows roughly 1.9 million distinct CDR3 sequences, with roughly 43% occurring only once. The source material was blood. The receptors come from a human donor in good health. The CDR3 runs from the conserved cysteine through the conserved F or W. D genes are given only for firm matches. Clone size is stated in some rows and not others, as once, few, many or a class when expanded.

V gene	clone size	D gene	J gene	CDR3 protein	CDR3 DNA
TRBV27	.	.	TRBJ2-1	CASSSILSAYSEQFF	TGTGCCAGCAGTTCCATCCTGAGCGCTTACAGTGAGCAGTTCTTC
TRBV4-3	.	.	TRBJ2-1	CASSQVQAADGDEQFF	TGCGCCAGCAGCCAAGTTCAGGCCGCAGATGGTGATGAGCAGTTCTTC
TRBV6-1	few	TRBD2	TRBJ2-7	CASSPLAGHYEQYF	TGTGCCAGCAGTCCACTAGCGGGGCATTACGAGCAGTACTTC
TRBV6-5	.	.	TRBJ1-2	CASSFTGLGYGYTF	TGTGCCAGCAGTTTCACAGGGTTAGGCTATGGCTACACCTTC
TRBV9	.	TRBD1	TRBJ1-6	CASSQRTGQGPLHF	TGTGCCAGCAGTCAAAGAACAGGACAGGGTCCCCTCCACTTT
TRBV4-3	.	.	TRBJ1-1	CASSQSKRWTYLNTEAFF	TGCGCCAGCAGCCAATCCAAGAGGTGGACGTATTTGAACACTGAAGCTTTCTTT
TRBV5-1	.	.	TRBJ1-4	CASSLGGALTNEKLFF	TGCGCCAGCAGCTTGGGAGGGGCATTAACTAATGAAAAACTGTTTTTT
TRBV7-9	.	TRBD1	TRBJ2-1	CASSTDRVNNGQFF	TGTGCCAGCAGCACGGACAGGGTTAACAATGGGCAGTTCTTC
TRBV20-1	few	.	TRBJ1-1	CSAPGVYTEAFF	TGCAGTGCGCCGGGGGTTTACACTGAAGCTTTCTTT
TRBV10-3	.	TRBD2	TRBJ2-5	CAISVGTSGGKETQYF	TGTGCCATCAGTGTGGGAACTAGCGGGGGGAAAGAGACCCAGTACTTC
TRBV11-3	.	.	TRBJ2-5	CASSNGPLGQYF	TGTGCCAGCAGCAATGGGCCCCTCGGGCAGTACTTC
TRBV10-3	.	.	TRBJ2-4	CAIKDRENMQYF	TGTGCCATCAAGGACAGAGAAAACATGCAGTACTTC
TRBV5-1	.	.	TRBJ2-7	CASSLRPPGYEQYF	TGCGCCAGCAGCTTACGGCCCCCGGGGTACGAGCAGTACTTC
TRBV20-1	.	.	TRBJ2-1	CSARDVARSYNEQFF	TGCAGTGCTAGAGATGTCGCCCGGTCCTACAATGAGCAGTTCTTC
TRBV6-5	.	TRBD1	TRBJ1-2	CASSLAQGAAHGYTF	TGTGCCAGCAGCCTGGCCCAGGGGGCCGCACATGGCTACACCTTC
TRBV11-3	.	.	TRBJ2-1	CASSKGISSEQFF	TGTGCCAGCAGTAAGGGGATCAGTTCTGAGCAGTTCTTC
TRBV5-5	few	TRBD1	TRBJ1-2	CASSWGTGVYGYTF	TGTGCCAGCAGCTGGGGGACAGGGGTCTATGGCTACACCTTC
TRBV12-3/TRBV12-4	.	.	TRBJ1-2	CASSFFTENGYTF	TGTGCCAGCAGTTTTTTTACCGAAAATGGCTACACCTTC
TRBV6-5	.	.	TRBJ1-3	CASSYPTQRVGERGNTIYF	TGTGCCAGCAGTTACCCGACTCAAAGGGTTGGTGAGAGAGGAAACACCATATATTTT
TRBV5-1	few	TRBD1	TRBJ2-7	CASSPGQGIGEQYF	TGCGCCAGCAGTCCCGGACAGGGGATTGGCGAGCAGTACTTC
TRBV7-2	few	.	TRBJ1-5	CASNLGGGNQPQHF	TGTGCCAGCAACTTAGGGGGTGGCAATCAGCCCCAGCATTTT
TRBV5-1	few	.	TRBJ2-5	CASSFTLALQETQYF	TGCGCCAGCAGCTTTACATTAGCGCTACAAGAGACCCAGTACTTC
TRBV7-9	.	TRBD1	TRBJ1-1	CASSPQTGEDTEAFF	TGTGCCAGCAGCCCGCAGACAGGGGAGGACACTGAAGCTTTCTTT
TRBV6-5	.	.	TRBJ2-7	CASSYTGGASYEQYF	TGTGCCAGCAGTTACACTGGCGGGGCGTCCTACGAGCAGTACTTC
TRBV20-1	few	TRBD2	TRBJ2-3	CSARAHATSSDTQYF	TGCAGTGCTAGAGCTCACGCGACTAGCTCAGATACGCAGTATTTT
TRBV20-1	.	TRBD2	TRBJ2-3	CSAIGGDTTDTQYF	TGCAGTGCTATTGGGGGGGATACCACAGATACGCAGTATTTT
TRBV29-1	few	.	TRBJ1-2	CSSLGGGYTF	TGCAGCTCCCTAGGGGGAGGCTACACCTTC
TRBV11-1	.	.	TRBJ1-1	CAGTQGPRETEAFF	TGTGCCGGCACTCAGGGGCCGAGAGAGACTGAAGCTTTCTTT
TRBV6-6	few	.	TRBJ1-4	CASNRERYEKLFF	TGTGCCAGCAATCGGGAGCGTTATGAAAAACTGTTTTTT
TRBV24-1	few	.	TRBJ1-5	CATSTDAYQPQHF	TGTGCCACCAGTACGGACGCCTATCAGCCCCAGCATTTT
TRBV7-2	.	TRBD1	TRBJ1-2	CASSQDREYGYTF	TGTGCCAGCAGCCAAGACAGGGAGTATGGCTACACCTTC
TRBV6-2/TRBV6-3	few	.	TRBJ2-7	CASRRTARARTYEQYF	TGTGCCAGCCGAAGGACCGCCCGGGCACGGACCTACGAGCAGTACTTC
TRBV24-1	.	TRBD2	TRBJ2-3	CATSDSDPGLAVDTQYF	TGTGCCACCAGTGATTCCGACCCGGGACTAGCGGTGGATACGCAGTATTTT
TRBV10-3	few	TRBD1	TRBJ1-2	CAIRESPGQGNGYTF	TGTGCCATCAGAGAATCACCGGGACAGGGTAATGGCTACACCTTC
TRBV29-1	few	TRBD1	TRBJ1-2	CSVGGTGVGYGYTF	TGCAGCGTTGGAGGGACAGGGGTTGGCTATGGCTACACCTTC
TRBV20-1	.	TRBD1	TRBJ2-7	CSAKRTGSGPYEQYF	TGCAGTGCCAAAAGGACAGGGTCGGGCCCCTACGAGCAGTACTTC
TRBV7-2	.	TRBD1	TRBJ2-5	CASSLALPGQGQETQYF	TGTGCCAGCAGCTTAGCGCTCCCTGGACAGGGGCAAGAGACCCAGTACTTC
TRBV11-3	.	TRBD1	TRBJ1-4	CASSQGGLANEKLFF	TGTGCCAGCAGCCAAGGGGGCTTGGCTAATGAAAAACTGTTTTTT
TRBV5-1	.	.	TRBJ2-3	CASSLGRTAADTQYF	TGCGCCAGCAGCTTGGGACGGACGGCGGCAGATACGCAGTATTTT
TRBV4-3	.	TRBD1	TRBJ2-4	CASSLESQGGIQYF	TGCGCCAGCAGTCTAGAATCACAGGGGGGCATTCAGTACTTC
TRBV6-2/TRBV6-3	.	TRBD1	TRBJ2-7	CASRGDRASISYEQYF	TGTGCCAGCAGGGGGGACAGGGCGTCTATTAGCTACGAGCAGTACTTC
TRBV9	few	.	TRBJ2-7	CASSSLGDSYEQYF	TGCGCCAGCAGCTCTTTGGGGGACTCCTACGAGCAGTACTTC
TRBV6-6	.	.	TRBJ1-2	CASSYSRQNYGYTF	TGTGCAAGCAGTTACTCGAGGCAGAACTATGGCTACACCTTC
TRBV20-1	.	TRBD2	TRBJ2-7	CSARRLAGGSDSYNEQYF	TGCAGTGCTCGAAGACTAGCGGGGGGCTCAGATTCCTACAATGAGCAGTACTTC
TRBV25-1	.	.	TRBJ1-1	CASSPRGGGMNAFF	TGTGCCAGCAGTCCCCGCGGGGGAGGGATGAACGCTTTCTTT
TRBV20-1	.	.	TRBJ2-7	CSASIALLQGAYEQYF	TGCAGTGCTAGTATAGCTTTATTACAGGGCGCCTACGAGCAGTACTTC
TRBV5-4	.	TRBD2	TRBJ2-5	CASSLGSGGTRGETQYF	TGTGCCAGCAGCTTAGGTAGCGGGGGGACACGTGGGGAGACCCAGTACTTC
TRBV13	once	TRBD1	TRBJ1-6	CASSRSGQNNSPLHF	TGTGCCAGCAGCCGCTCGGGACAGAATAATTCACCCCTCCACTTT
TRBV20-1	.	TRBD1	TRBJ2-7	CSASFRDRGSYEQYF	TGCAGTGCTAGTTTCAGGGACAGGGGCTCCTACGAGCAGTACTTC
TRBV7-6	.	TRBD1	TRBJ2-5	CASSPRTGEGETQYF	TGTGCCAGCAGCCCAAGGACAGGGGAGGGAGAGACCCAGTACTTC
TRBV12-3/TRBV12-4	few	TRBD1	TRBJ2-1	CASRSDRRSGEQFF	TGTGCCAGCAGATCGGACAGGAGGTCCGGTGAGCAGTTCTTC
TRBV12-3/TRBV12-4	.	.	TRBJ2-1	CASTILGLAREEQFF	TGTGCCAGCACCATCCTGGGACTCGCTAGGGAAGAGCAGTTCTTC
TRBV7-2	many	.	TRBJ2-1	CASSLLASYNEQFF	TGTGCCAGCAGCTTACTAGCGAGTTACAATGAGCAGTTCTTC
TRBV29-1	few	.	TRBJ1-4	CSVGKRLANEKLFF	TGCAGCGTTGGAAAGAGATTGGCTAATGAAAAACTGTTTTTT
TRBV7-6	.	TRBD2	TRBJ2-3	CASSFTGGPDTQYF	TGTGCCAGCAGCTTTACGGGGGGACCAGATACGCAGTATTTT
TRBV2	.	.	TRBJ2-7	CASSESPAYEQYF	TGTGCCAGCAGTGAGAGCCCAGCCTACGAGCAGTACTTC
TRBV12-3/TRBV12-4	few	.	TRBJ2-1	CASTGYRVGEQFF	TGTGCCAGCACCGGATACAGGGTGGGTGAGCAGTTCTTC
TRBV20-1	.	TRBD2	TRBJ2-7	CSAQRRGGGSYEQYF	TGCAGTGCCCAGAGGCGGGGGGGAGGGAGCTACGAGCAGTACTTC
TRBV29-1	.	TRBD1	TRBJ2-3	CSVDKRQGTVDTQYF	TGCAGCGTTGACAAGCGACAGGGGACGGTAGATACGCAGTATTTT
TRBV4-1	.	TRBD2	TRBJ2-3	CASSQVLAIRGGRTDTQYF	TGCGCCAGCAGCCAAGTACTTGCGATCCGGGGGGGTCGCACAGATACGCAGTATTTT